These 25 T cell receptor beta chains were all obtained from the same sample, sequenced in a study of blood T cells in healthy people across ages. Sample-barcoded 5' priming and a J-beta primer mix drove a second PCR of about 6 to 12 cycles. Each CDR3 protein gets one entry after TCRdb re-called the 5' RACE reads with MiXCR. The repertoire includes 1,500,000 or so distinct CDR3 sequences, about 42% of them detected once, and about 4.1% sits in the top ten. Source material: blood. These receptors all come from a woman younger than 35 in good health.

This chain connects TRBV4-1 to TRBJ1-1; 7 positions agree with TRBD1. Germline values: CDR1 MGHRA, CDR2 YSYEKL. CDR3 length: 15 residues. V dropped 2 bases and J dropped 2; count of bases not matched to a gene: 5. DNA of the CDR3: TGCGCCAGCAGCCAACCGGGACAGAAAAACACTGAAGCTTTCTTT. Translation gives CASSQPGQKNTEAFF.

Worth noting for this clonotype: One junction end disagrees with the germline gene, perhaps due to a read error. The V and J genes are TRBV20-1 and TRBJ2-5; D is possibly TRBD1 (6 bases). This CDR3 comprises 11 residues. Looked up from germline, CDR1 is DFQATT and CDR2 is SNEGSKA (reference sequence). CDR3 DNA: TGCAGTGCCCGACAGGCCGAGACCCGGTACTTC. Translating it yields CSARQAETRYF.

This clonotype was seen only a few times. The CDR3 region is CASSIETENTEAFF. CDR3 nucleotides: TGTGCCAGCAGCATTGAAACAGAGAACACTGAAGCTTTCTTT. This chain connects TRBV12-3 or TRBV12-4 to TRBJ1-1; D remains unclear. The CDR3 has 14 residues. V dropped 6 bases and J dropped 1 base, with 12 bases sitting between them.

CDR3 protein: CASSGLAGYTQYF. The DNA of the CDR3 is TGCGCCAGCAGTGGGTTAGCGGGCTATACGCAGTATTTT. The chain is built from TRBV10-1 and TRBJ2-3; 7 nucleotides match TRBD2. The ends lost 4 bases at V and 7 bases at J; junction bases unmatched: 5. CDR1 and CDR2 from the germline V gene are WNHNN and SYGVQD (reference sequence). The CDR3 loop spans 13 amino acids.

CDR3 residues: CASSFRTGGQYNEQFF. CDR3 coding DNA: TGTGCCAGCAGCTTTCGTACAGGGGGGCAGTACAATGAGCAGTTCTTC. V is TRBV7-9 and J is TRBJ2-1, with TRBD1 matching over 8 bases. This CDR3 region has 16 residues. Unmatched junction bases numbered 8, after V lost 3 bases and J lost 4 bases. Germline V gives CDR1 SEHNR, CDR2 FQNEAQ (reference sequence).

In this sample, this clonotype turned up a few times. V gene TRBV5-1 combines with J gene TRBJ1-1; no firm D call. The V end lost 2 bases, the J end lost 4 bases, and 6 bases lay between the germline ends. The CDR3 consists of 12 residues. Germline V gene sequence: CDR1 SGHRS, CDR2 YFSETQ. CDR3: CASSFDLTEAFF. CDR3 nucleotide sequence: TGCGCCAGCAGCTTTGATCTCACTGAAGCTTTCTTT.

This clonotype was observed a handful of times. The chain employs TRBV20-1 and TRBJ2-3; no firm D call. Germline CDR1 reads DFQATT; CDR2 reads SNEGSKA (reference sequence). This CDR3 spans 12 amino acids. With 6 bases removed from V and 2 bases from J, the gap between germline ends came to 9 bases. The CDR3 DNA reads TGCAGTGCCGGAGAGTTCACAGATACGCAGTATTTT. This translates into CSAGEFTDTQYF.

This sequence joins TRBV7-3 and TRBJ2-7; D is perhaps TRBD1 (6 bases). Trimming cost V 1 base and J 7 bases, with 11 bases left between them. Germline V gene lookup returns CDR1 SGHTA and CDR2 FQGTGA. CDR3 length: 13 amino acids. The chain's CDR3 is CASSLRGGREQYF. The CDR3 DNA sequence: TGTGCCAGCAGCTTAAGAGGGGGAAGGGAGCAGTACTTC.

This rearrangement joins TRBV6-6 to TRBJ1-1; D gene unclear. CDR1 is MNHNY and CDR2 is SVGAGI in the germline V gene (reference sequence). This CDR3 has 13 amino acids. The germline V and J ends were trimmed by 7 bases and 4 bases, with 13 bases remaining between them. The CDR3 here is CASTPSPATEAFF. The CDR3 DNA is TGTGCCAGCACCCCATCCCCAGCCACTGAAGCTTTCTTT.

A word on this clonotype: The junction does not match germline at one end; this may be a read error. This CDR3 reads CSVGGTTYNEPFF. The CDR3 DNA reads as TGCAGCGTGGGGGGGACTACGTACAATGAGCCGTTCTTC. The chain is built from TRBV29-1 and TRBJ2-1; 7 nucleotides match TRBD2. Germline CDR1 and CDR2: SQVTM and ANQGSEA. The CDR3 is made up of 13 amino acids.

Only a few counts were recorded for this clonotype. This chain connects TRBV6-2 or TRBV6-3 to TRBJ2-3; D is perhaps TRBD1 (7 bases). Trimming shortened V by 2 bases and J by 5 bases, and 11 bases separated the two germline ends. This CDR3 is built from 14 residues. Germline lookup yields CDR1 MNHEY and CDR2 SVGEGT. CDR3 DNA sequence: TGTGCCAGCAGTTACGCCCAGGGGGGAGATACGCAGTATTTT. Protein: CASSYAQGGDTQYF.

This clonotype was picked up many times. The chain combines TRBV14 with TRBJ2-1, with D maybe TRBD2 (6 bases). The CDR3 runs 12 residues. From germline, CDR1 is SGHDN and CDR2 FVKESK. V shed 3 bases and J shed 8 bases, with 8 bases lying between them. Here the CDR3 reads CASSHGTYEQFF. CDR3 nucleotides: TGTGCCAGCAGCCACGGGACTTATGAGCAGTTCTTC.

In its sample, this clonotype was seen many times. The rearrangement uses TRBV29-1 and TRBJ1-5, with no clear D. The CDR3 runs 12 residues. CDR1 is SQVTM and CDR2 is ANQGSEA in the germline V gene. V was shortened by 4 bases and J by 4 bases, with 8 bases between the two germline ends. CDR3 DNA sequence: TGCAGCGTTGGGGAGGGAAATCAGCCCCAGCATTTT. Translation: CSVGEGNQPQHF. Looking up the rest from reference TRBV29-1 and TRBJ1-5 gives the full variable domain: SAVISQKPSRDICQRGTSLTIQCQVDSQVTMMFWYRQQPGQSLTLIATANQGSEATYESGFVIDKFPISRPNLTFSTLTVSNMSPEDSSIYLCSVGEGNQPQHFGDGTRLSIL.

This clonotype turned up a few times. The rearrangement links TRBV6-2 or TRBV6-3 to TRBJ2-5, with D uncertain. The V end was cut by 1 base, the J end by 2 bases, with 2 bases between. The CDR3 runs 12 residues. Germline lookup yields CDR1 MNHEY and CDR2 SVGEGT. The CDR3, as DNA: TGTGCCAGCAGTTACTGGCAAGAGACCCAGTACTTC. Its protein product is CASSYWQETQYF.

The J gene is TRBJ2-5, the V gene TRBV6-5, with D unresolved. The closer fit of TRBJ2-7 to the DNA end suggests the J call may be wrong. The germline V gene has CDR1 MNHEY and CDR2 SVGAGI. CDR3 size: 13 residues. CDR3 in amino acids: CASSKLGRYEQYF. CDR3 DNA: TGTGCCAGCAGCAAATTAGGACGCTACGAGCAGTACTTC.

This clonotype was picked up a small number of times. The gene calls are TRBV20-1 and TRBJ1-5, with 7 bases identical to TRBD1. This CDR3 has 13 amino acids. The germline CDR1 and CDR2 sequences are DFQATT and SNEGSKA (reference sequence). Trimming took 0 bases from V and 6 from J; bases not matched to a gene: 2. CDR3 region: CSAREAGGQPQHF. The CDR3 nucleotides are TGCAGTGCTAGAGAGGCAGGGGGTCAGCCCCAGCATTTT.

The sample holds a few counts of this clonotype. The chain carries TRBV28 and TRBJ1-2; a possible D gene is TRBD1 (5 bases). Per germline, CDR1 MDHEN and CDR2 SYDVKM. This CDR3 contains 13 residues. The germline V and J ends were trimmed by 3 bases and 7 bases, with 12 bases remaining between them. The CDR3 DNA reads TGTGCCAGCAGTTTGGTGACAGTTTCTGGCTACACCTTC. Its protein product is CASSLVTVSGYTF.

This clonotype was counted a few times. V and J are TRBV27 and TRBJ2-5, with TRBD2 as a possible D gene (5 bases). V was pared by 3 bases and J by 3 bases, with 8 bases between. The CDR3 sequence is 13 residues long. The V gene's germline CDR1 is MNHEY and CDR2 SMNVEV (reference sequence). The chain's CDR3 is CASSFSREETQYF. For the CDR3, the DNA is TGTGCCAGCAGTTTTTCGCGGGAAGAGACCCAGTACTTC.

This chain links TRBV7-2 with TRBJ2-2, with 10 bases matching TRBD1. CDR3 length equals 16 residues. Germline CDR1 and CDR2: SGHTA and FQGNSA. The V gene end was trimmed by 4 bases and the J gene end by 5 bases; junction bases not matched to a gene: 7. In nucleotides, the CDR3 is TGTGCCAGCAGCTACTCCGGGACAGGGGCAACCGGGGAGCTGTTTTTT. Its translation is CASSYSGTGATGELFF.

Points on this clonotype: A read error may be the cause here, since a much bigger clone is one base away. The gene calls are TRBV29-1 and TRBJ2-1, with a tentative D call TRBD2 (5 bases). Gene TRBJ2-7 matches the end of the DNA better, so the J call may be wrong. From germline, CDR1 is SQVTM and CDR2 ANQGSEA. This CDR3 has 13 amino acids. CDR3: CSVSSASYNEQYF. The CDR3 DNA is TGCAGCGTTAGTAGCGCATCCTACAATGAGCAGTACTTC.

This clonotype has just a few counts. The genes are TRBV5-1 and TRBJ2-3; TRBD2 matches at 8 bases. Per the germline V gene, CDR1 is SGHRS and CDR2 is YFSETQ. This CDR3 has 15 amino acids. V gave up 0 bases and J gave up 4 bases; unmatched junction bases: 4. Here the CDR3 reads CASSLGGGPPDTQYF. The CDR3 DNA follows: TGCGCCAGCAGCTTGGGCGGGGGGCCTCCAGATACGCAGTATTTT.

This clonotype was detected a few times. The rearrangement links TRBV12-3 or TRBV12-4 to TRBJ2-1, with 11 bases that match TRBD2. V gave up 3 bases and J gave up 7 bases; unmatched junction bases: 8. The CDR3 sequence is 16 residues long. The CDR3 DNA reads TGTGCCAGCAGTTTGGAGGGCCTAGCGGGGGGTAATGAGCAGTTCTTC. Translating it yields CASSLEGLAGGNEQFF.

The J gene is TRBJ1-2, the V gene TRBV9; possibly TRBD1 for D (6 bases). CDR1 is SGDLS, CDR2 YYNGEE, per germline. This CDR3 region has 14 residues. Trimming took off 3 bases at V and 4 bases at J, with 13 bases between the two ends. The CDR3 nucleotides are TGTGCCAGCAGCGAGTTGGGGGGCCCCTATGGCTACACCTTC. The encoded protein is CASSELGGPYGYTF.

This clonotype was counted between two and nine times. V is TRBV7-9 and J is TRBJ2-3; 9 positions agree with TRBD2. J gave up 5 bases and V 4 bases, and 4 bases lay outside the gene matches. The CDR3 loop spans 14 amino acids. Germline V CDR1 and CDR2: SEHNR, FQNEAQ (reference sequence). The CDR3 region has the DNA TGTGCCAGCAGCTATAGCGGGGGCGGAGATACGCAGTATTTT. It codes for CASSYSGGGDTQYF.

V and J are TRBV20-1 and TRBJ2-5; no definite D call. Trimming pared 0 bases from V and 0 bases from J, leaving 5 bases between. The CDR3 totals 13 residues. Germline CDR1 and CDR2: DFQATT and SNEGSKA (reference sequence). The CDR3 is CSAREANQETQYF. Here the CDR3 DNA reads TGCAGTGCTAGAGAGGCCAACCAAGAGACCCAGTACTTC.